This T cell receptor (beta chain) was captured by sequencing in a study of CXCR4 blockade with PD-1 therapy in pancreatic cancer. CDR1 and CDR2 from the germline V gene are SQVTM and ANQGSEA. The V and J ends lost 6 bases and 4 bases respectively, with 12 bases between them. The length of the CDR3 is 13 residues. Regarding this clone: Antigen specificity is unknown.

Study-wide results and caveats: Convergent selection by common tumor antigens was suggested by nucleotide rearrangement counts. Without paired alpha-beta data, shared specificity of dominant clones is unconfirmed.

TCRdb's copy holds only in-frame clones and misses some; the assay was immunoSEQ multiplex PCR. The data show thousands of clones, around 40% seen once. What was sequenced was tumor tissue. The V gene is TRBV29-1, the J gene TRBJ1-4; a possible D gene is TRBD1 (5 bases). This TCR came from a human donor with pancreatic ductal adenocarcinoma. In DNA, the CDR3 is TGCAGCGTGGCGGCCGGGGGTAATGAAAAACTGTTTTTT. Translated: CSVAAGGNEKLFF.